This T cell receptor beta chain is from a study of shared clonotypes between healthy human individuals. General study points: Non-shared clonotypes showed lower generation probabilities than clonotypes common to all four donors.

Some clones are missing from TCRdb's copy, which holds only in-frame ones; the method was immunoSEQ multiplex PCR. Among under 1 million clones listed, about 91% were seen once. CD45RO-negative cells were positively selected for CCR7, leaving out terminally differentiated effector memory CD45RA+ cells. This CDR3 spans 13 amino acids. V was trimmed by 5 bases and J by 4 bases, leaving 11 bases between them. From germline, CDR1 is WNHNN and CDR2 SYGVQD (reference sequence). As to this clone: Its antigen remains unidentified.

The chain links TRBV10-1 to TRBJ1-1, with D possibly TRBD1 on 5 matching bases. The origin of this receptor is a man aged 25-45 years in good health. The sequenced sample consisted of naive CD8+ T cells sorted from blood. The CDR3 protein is CASSPRVGTEAFF. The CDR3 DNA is TGCGCCAGCAGTCCCAGGGTGGGCACTGAAGCTTTCTTT.